This note documents a single T cell receptor (beta chain) sequence. Here immunoSEQ multiplex PCR was the method, and the copy in TCRdb shows in-frame clones only, minus some. Seen here are 200,000 to 250,000 clones, around 87% observed once, and the top ten hold around 3.2%. The data were obtained in a study of blood T cell repertoires in COVID-19. On the study more broadly: Sample material is recorded as cDNA or gDNA derived from T cells, B-cell-depleted T cells, or PBMCs.

The CDR3 is 12 amino acids. V was clipped by 7 bases and J by 19 bases, with 23 bases between them. Germline V gene data show CDR1 as SQVTM and CDR2 as ANQGSEA. This sequence joins TRBV29-1 and TRBJ2-6; D may be TRBD1 (5 bases). Sequenced: PBMCs or T cells enriched from blood (not recorded which). The sequence derives from a woman in her late teens or twenties in a cohort exposed to, infected with or recovered from COVID-19 (not recorded which). This CDR3 is CSAKISDTKITF. For the CDR3, the DNA is TGCAGCGCTAAAATCTCGGACACCAAGATAACTTTC.